A single sample is the source of the 8 T cell receptor beta chains below, sequenced in a study of Ad26.COV2.S vaccination and SARS-CoV-2 variants. Documented treatment: around 19 received Ad26.COV2.S at low or high dose, single or two shots; 5 received placebo; per-sample allocation not given. Sampling was done on day 63 after the first vaccine or placebo injection. Repertoires were generated with immunoSEQ multiplex PCR, while TCRdb's copy carries only in-frame clones and drops some. The sample holds approximately 450,000 clones, approximately 92% seen once. Sample: peripheral blood, taken in a trial of Ad26.COV2.S vaccine versus placebo. Receptor source: a person aged 18 to 65 who received the Ad26.COV2.S COVID-19 vaccine or a placebo.

The rearrangement joins TRBV6-5 to TRBJ2-1; no clear D gene. The CDR3 sequence is 13 residues long. Germline V lookup: CDR1 MNHEY, CDR2 SVGAGI. V shed 6 bases and J shed 6 bases, with 12 bases lying between them. The CDR3 bases are TGTGCCAGCAGCCTCTCTCGTGGCAATGAGCAGTTCTTC. It is translated as CASSLSRGNEQFF.

This clone was recorded once. V gene TRBV5-1 combines with J gene TRBJ2-5; D is unclear. The CDR3 is 14 residues long. The germline V gene has CDR1 SGHRS and CDR2 YFSETQ. V dropped 0 bases and J dropped 3 bases, with 9 bases sitting between them. This chain's CDR3 is CASSLGTVKETQYF. The DNA of the CDR3 is TGCGCCAGCAGCTTGGGCACCGTAAAAGAGACCCAGTACTTC.

The chain couples TRBV19 to TRBJ2-5; D could derive from TRBD1 or TRBD2 (6 bases each). Deletions cut 10 bases from V and 5 bases from J, with 14 bases between. The CDR3 extends over 12 amino acids. The germline V gene encodes CDR1 LNHDA and CDR2 SQIVND (reference sequence). CDR3 loop: CATTGAFETQYF. In DNA, the CDR3 is TGTGCCACTACGGGGGCCTTTGAGACCCAGTACTTC.

V gene TRBV30 combines with J gene TRBJ2-1, with 10 bases aligning to TRBD2. In germline, CDR1 is GTSNPN, CDR2 SVGIG (reference sequence). J lost 6 bases, V lost 2 bases, and 7 bases had no gene match. The CDR3 totals 15 residues. CDR3: CAWSPLAGDPNEQFF. In DNA, the CDR3 is TGTGCCTGGAGTCCCCTAGCGGGAGATCCCAATGAGCAGTTCTTC.

This chain uses TRBV5-6 with TRBJ2-3, with D maybe TRBD1 (6 bases). Trimming stripped 3 bases from V and 6 bases from J, with 8 bases between. Per germline, CDR1 SGHDT and CDR2 YYEEEE. This CDR3 comprises 12 residues. The CDR3 DNA sequence: TGTGCCAGCAGCTGGGGGCGGGATACGCAGTATTTT. It yields the protein CASSWGRDTQYF.

Written as DNA, the CDR3 is TGTGCCAGCAGCTTAGTCCAGGGTCGTGAACCCTATGGCTACACCTTC. Its translation: CASSLVQGREPYGYTF. The chain couples TRBV11-3 to TRBJ1-2; D is perhaps TRBD1 (5 bases). Trimming took off 1 base at V and 4 bases at J, with 16 bases between the two ends. Germline CDR1 SGHNT, CDR2 YENEEA. CDR3 length equals 16 residues.

The table lists this clone with a count of one. Other nucleotide sequences from this sample produce the same CDR3. This rearrangement joins TRBV28 to TRBJ2-2, with 12 nucleotides matching TRBD2. Germline trimming cut 4 bases from V and 1 base from J; bases unmatched to any gene: 1. Germline CDR1 MDHEN, CDR2 SYDVKM. The CDR3 is 16 residues long. CDR3 sequence: CASSSGLAGNTGELFF. CDR3 coding DNA: TGTGCCAGCAGTTCGGGACTAGCGGGGAACACCGGGGAGCTGTTTTTT.

J is TRBJ2-7 and V is TRBV5-1; D gene ambiguous. The CDR3 covers 12 residues. Germline assignment: CDR1 SGHRS and CDR2 YFSETQ. Trimming took 0 bases from V and 1 from J, leaving 2 bases between them. In nucleotides, the CDR3 is TGCGCCAGCAGCTTGGTTTCCTACGAGCAGTACTTC. As protein: CASSLVSYEQYF.